The rows below give T cell receptor beta chains drawn from one sample of a study of lymphopenia after photon versus proton radiotherapy. Sequenced by immunoSEQ multiplex PCR; TCRdb stores in-frame clones only, minus some. The sample records approximately 70,000 clones, about 85% being singletons. Here the sequenced sample was peripheral blood, taken from a patient treated with proton-based radiotherapy. These receptors were obtained from a man aged 80 or over with esophageal cancer. CDR3s include the opening cysteine and the closing phenylalanine or tryptophan. A D gene is named only where the DNA matches it firmly. Clone size is given for some rows only: seen once, a few or many times, or a class if the clone is expanded.

V	J	size	D	DNA	CDR3
TRBV29-1	TRBJ2-1	few	.	TGCAGCGCCCCGGGGAGCTACAATGAGCAGTTCTTC	CSAPGSYNEQFF
TRBV7-3	TRBJ1-1	once	.	TGTGCCAGCAGCCTACTTGTTAACACTGAAGCTTTCTTT	CASSLLVNTEAFF
TRBV5-4	TRBJ1-2	few	.	TGTGCCAGCAGCTTGGCCGGGGGGGCGGGTAACTATGGCTACACCTTC	CASSLAGGAGNYGYTF
TRBV6-6	TRBJ1-6	.	.	TGTGCCAGCAGTTCCCCAGAGCGTAATTCACCCCTCCACTTT	CASSSPERNSPLHF
TRBV6-1	TRBJ2-5	.	TRBD1	TGTGCCAGCATGCGGACAGGTGAGGAGACCCAGTACTTC	CASMRTGEETQYF
TRBV7-2	TRBJ1-1	.	TRBD1	TGTGCCAGCAGCACGGGGACAGGGTCCACTGAAGCTTTCTTT	CASSTGTGSTEAFF
TRBV13	TRBJ2-1	.	.	TGTGCCAGCACCCTAACCGGGACAAAGGGCAATGAGCAGTTCTTC	CASTLTGTKGNEQFF
TRBV7-8	TRBJ1-2	.	.	TGTGCCAGCAGCTTATACGGGGCTTCGGGCGGCTACACCTTC	CASSLYGASGGYTF
TRBV6-1	TRBJ2-3	.	TRBD1	TGTGCCAGCAGTGAAGGGGACAGGGGATTGGGAAGCACAGATACGCAGTATTTT	CASSEGDRGLGSTDTQYF
TRBV5-1	TRBJ2-5	.	.	TGCGCCAGCAGCTTGGCTTTGGGGTTTTACCAAGAGACCCAGTACTTC	CASSLALGFYQETQYF
TRBV2	TRBJ2-3	.	.	TGTGCCAGCACCGTCCGAGATACGCAGTATTTT	CASTVRDTQYF
TRBV4-3	TRBJ2-5	.	TRBD2	TGCGCCAGCAGCCGCGGGGGCCAAGAGACCCAGTACTTC	CASSRGGQETQYF
TRBV6-1	TRBJ1-1	.	TRBD1	TGTGCCAGCAGTGACAACAGGGGGTACACTGAAGCTTTCTTT	CASSDNRGYTEAFF
TRBV7-3	TRBJ1-2	.	.	TGTGCCAGCAGCCCTACAGGCGCCAGGAGGAATGGCTACACCTTC	CASSPTGARRNGYTF
TRBV5-5	TRBJ1-4	.	.	TGTGCCAGCAGCCTATACCAACAGGTGTCGAGTGAAAAACTGTTTTTT	CASSLYQQVSSEKLFF
TRBV7-3	TRBJ1-2	.	.	TGTGCCAGCAGTCCTCAACGGGGATCCTATGGCTACACCTTC	CASSPQRGSYGYTF
TRBV12-5	TRBJ2-7	.	.	TGTGCTAGTGGTTTGGTTATGGGGAATAGCGAGCAGTACTTC	CASGLVMGNSEQYF
TRBV2	TRBJ2-2	.	.	TGTGCCAGCATAGGAGGGATCAGGGACACCGGGGAGCTGTTTTTT	CASIGGIRDTGELFF
TRBV4-2	TRBJ1-2	.	.	TGTGCCAGCAGCCAAGGGGAGGGTTCAAACTTAGGTGGCTACACCTTC	CASSQGEGSNLGGYTF
TRBV15	TRBJ2-1	.	TRBD1	TGTGCCACCAGCAGCTACAGGGGGCGCCCAAATGAGCAGTTCTTC	CATSSYRGRPNEQFF
TRBV4-1	TRBJ2-1	.	TRBD2	TGCGCCAGCAGCCGAAGTGGGCGGGAGGGCCATGATGAGCAGTTCTTC	CASSRSGREGHDEQFF
TRBV5-1	TRBJ2-5	once	TRBD2	TGCGCCAGCAGCGACCCTAGCGGGGGGTCAGAGACCCAGTACTTC	CASSDPSGGSETQYF
TRBV11-3	TRBJ2-2	.	TRBD2	TGTGCCAGCAGCCCCCGGGGGGGACTGAACACCGGGGAGCTGTTTTTT	CASSPRGGLNTGELFF
TRBV11-3	TRBJ2-5	.	.	TGTGCCAGCAGCTTCGAGGCTCGGGAGACCCAGTACTTC	CASSFEARETQYF
TRBV5-1	TRBJ2-5	.	TRBD2	TGCGCCAGCAGCTTGGTTCCTAGCGGGGGTTTGAGGGAGACCCAGTACTTC	CASSLVPSGGLRETQYF
TRBV6-4	TRBJ1-5	.	.	TGTGCCAGCGGTCGATACTATAGACAGCGCAATCAGCCCCAGCATTTT	CASGRYYRQRNQPQHF
TRBV19	TRBJ1-3	.	.	TGTGCCAGTAGTATCCCTTGGGGGGGGAGAGGATACTCTGGAAACACCATATATTTT	CASSIPWGGRGYSGNTIYF
TRBV9	TRBJ2-7	.	.	TGTGCCAGCAGCCAGGGGTCCTCCTACGAGCAGTACTTC	CASSQGSSYEQYF
TRBV18	TRBJ1-1	.	TRBD1	TGTGCCAGCTCACCACCGCAGGGGGCGCATATGGCTTTCTTT	CASSPPQGAHMAFF
TRBV5-1	TRBJ2-7	.	.	TGCGCCAGCAGCTTGGAAACAGCCTACGAGCAGTACTTC	CASSLETAYEQYF
TRBV5-4	TRBJ2-6	.	TRBD1	TGTGCCAGCAGCTCGACAGGGGGCGCCGGGGCCAACGTCCTGACTTTC	CASSSTGGAGANVLTF
TRBV6-5	TRBJ1-1	.	.	TGTGCCAGCAGTTACTCCAGCCTTGTTCGATCGGGTGGGGCTTTCTTT	CASSYSSLVRSGGAFF
TRBV2	TRBJ1-1	.	.	TGTGCCAGCAGTGAGGAGGGGGTCACTGAAGCTTTCTTT	CASSEEGVTEAFF
TRBV7-9	TRBJ2-3	.	.	TGTGCCAGCAGCCCTCCGGGACTCAGCACAGATACGCAGTATTTT	CASSPPGLSTDTQYF
TRBV6-5	TRBJ2-7	.	.	TGTGCCAGCAGCTGGGGGCTAGCGGCTACCTACGAGCAGTACTTC	CASSWGLAATYEQYF
TRBV9	TRBJ2-5	.	.	TGTGCCAGCAGCGTAGGGAGAGCGAGCGAGACCCAGTACTTC	CASSVGRASETQYF
TRBV13	TRBJ2-5	.	.	TGTGCCAGCAGCTTTCGGGGCAGGGGAGAGACCCAGTACTTC	CASSFRGRGETQYF
TRBV5-1	TRBJ1-1	.	.	TGCGCCAGCAGCCCCCCGGACGGAACTGAAGCTTTCTTT	CASSPPDGTEAFF
TRBV11-1	TRBJ1-1	.	.	TGTGCCAGCAGACAAGACAGGAACACTGAAGCTTTCTTT	CASRQDRNTEAFF
TRBV4-3	TRBJ2-2	.	.	TGCGCCAGCAGCCAAGAACGAACCCTAGGTGGGAGCTTTCCCGGGGAGCTGTTTTTT	CASSQERTLGGSFPGELFF
TRBV7-9	TRBJ2-7	.	TRBD1	TGTGCCAGCAGCTTAGGAGGGACAGTCACCGCCTACGAGCAGTACTTC	CASSLGGTVTAYEQYF
TRBV15	TRBJ2-3	.	TRBD1	TGTGCCACCAGCAGTCTACAGGGGTTAGGGGCAGATACGCAGTATTTT	CATSSLQGLGADTQYF
TRBV7-9	TRBJ2-7	.	.	TGTGCCAGCAGCCTGCCTGAGGGGGTCGAGCAGTACTTC	CASSLPEGVEQYF
TRBV11-3	TRBJ2-7	.	TRBD1	TGTGCCAGCAGCCGGGACAGGGACTACGAGCAGTACTTC	CASSRDRDYEQYF
TRBV6-6	TRBJ1-3	.	.	TGTGCCAGCAGTTATCTGGGGGGTGAAAACACCATATATTTT	CASSYLGGENTIYF
TRBV5-1	TRBJ1-6	.	.	TGCGCCAGCAGCTTGGTGGGAGGCGAGGGAGTTAATTCACCCCTCCACTTT	CASSLVGGEGVNSPLHF
TRBV25-1	TRBJ2-3	.	TRBD2	TGTGCCAGCCTACCAGCGGGAGGCAAAAATACGCAGTATTTT	CASLPAGGKNTQYF
TRBV6-5	TRBJ2-7	.	.	TGTGCCAGCAGTTACGACGGGACTGGGTTCTACGAGCAGTACTTC	CASSYDGTGFYEQYF
TRBV5-1	TRBJ2-7	.	TRBD1	TGCGCCAGCAGCTTGGGGACAGGGATGCACGAGCAGTACTTC	CASSLGTGMHEQYF